The 25 T cell receptor beta chains in this list originate from one sample, sequenced in a study of T cells after yellow fever vaccination. TCRdb called the 5' RACE reads again in MiXCR, with one record for every CDR3 protein. This table has a few hundred thousand distinct CDR3 sequences, approximately 4% appearing once. Sequencing was performed on PBMCs, taken 15 days after the yellow fever booster vaccination. Receptors were obtained from a man aged 18 to 30 who received the YFV17D yellow fever vaccine.

CDR3 nucleotide sequence: TGCGCCAGCAGACAACAGGGGGAACTAGCGGGTGATTCCCCTAGCACAGATACGCAGTATTTT. It yields the protein CASRQQGELAGDSPSTDTQYF. The chain is built from TRBV23-1 and TRBJ2-3; tentatively, D is TRBD2 (9 bases). TRBV23-1 is labeled an ORF, and its function is uncertain. The CDR3 has 21 amino acids. Trimming stripped 6 bases from V and 0 bases from J, with 31 bases between.

The rearrangement uses TRBV7-9 and TRBJ2-7; D gene ambiguous. V shed 0 bases and J shed 3 bases, with 6 bases lying between them. Germline CDR1 and CDR2: SEHNR and FQNEAQ (reference sequence). This CDR3 comprises 13 residues. The CDR3 region has the DNA TGTGCCAGCAGCTTAGCTAGGAGCTACGAGCAGTACTTC. Its protein product is CASSLARSYEQYF.

This clonotype was found many times. CDR3: CASSSPGRSETQYF. The CDR3 DNA follows: TGTGCCAGCAGTTCCCCAGGGAGGAGCGAGACCCAGTACTTC. The V and J genes are TRBV6-5 and TRBJ2-5; D might be TRBD2 (6 bases). Germline V CDR1 and CDR2: MNHEY, SVGAGI. There are 14 residues in the CDR3. The ends were cut back, 4 bases at V and 5 bases at J, with 14 bases in the middle.

This clonotype has a count of ten or more. The chain links TRBV12-3 or TRBV12-4 to TRBJ2-1, with a tentative D call TRBD2 (7 bases). Trimming took off 2 bases at V and 12 bases at J, with 17 bases between the two ends. The CDR3 runs to 14 residues. The CDR3 DNA follows: TGTGCCAGCAGTTTATGGTTTAGGGGGGGCTTGCAGTTCTTC. This encodes CASSLWFRGGLQFF.

This clonotype was counted many times. The chain carries TRBV11-2 and TRBJ2-1; the D is unclear. The CDR3 runs 15 residues. Looked up from germline, CDR1 is SGHAT and CDR2 is FQNNGV. V was clipped by 0 bases and J by 4 bases, with 10 bases between them. CDR3 sequence (DNA): TGTGCCAGCAGCTTAGATCGATTGCAGTACAATGAGCAGTTCTTC. Its protein product is CASSLDRLQYNEQFF. The whole variable domain, remainder taken from reference TRBV11-2 and TRBJ2-1, is EAGVAQSPRYKIIEKRQSVAFWCNPISGHATLYWYQQILGQGPKLLIQFQNNGVVDDSQLPKDRFSAERLKGVDSTLKIQPAKLEDSAVYLCASSLDRLQYNEQFFGPGTRLTVL.

The chain recombines TRBV4-1 with TRBJ2-7; unclear D gene. The V end lost 1 base, the J end lost 3 bases, and 16 bases lay between the germline ends. The CDR3 runs to 16 residues. Germline V lookup: CDR1 MGHRA, CDR2 YSYEKL. The DNA for the CDR3 is TGCGCCAGCAGCCAAGGGGCCCCCAGGACCTACTACGAGCAGTACTTC. Protein product: CASSQGAPRTYYEQYF.

J is TRBJ1-1 and V is TRBV11-3; D unresolved. This CDR3 has 12 amino acids. Germline lookup yields CDR1 SGHNT and CDR2 YENEEA. Trimming took 7 bases from V and 8 from J, leaving 14 bases between them. CDR3 sequence reads: CASKSPGTEAFF. The CDR3 nucleotides are TGTGCCAGCAAATCCCCGGGCACAGAAGCTTTCTTT. Full variable domain (remainder filled in from reference TRBV11-3 and TRBJ1-1): EAGVVQSPRYKIIEKKQPVAFWCNPISGHNTLYWYLQNLGQGPELLIRYENEEAVDDSQLPKDRFSAERLKGVDSTLKIQPAELGDSAVYLCASKSPGTEAFFGQGTRLTVV.

This chain joins TRBV11-2 and TRBJ2-5; D unresolved. Trimming pared 3 bases from V and 5 bases from J, leaving 13 bases between. The germline CDR1 and CDR2 sequences are SGHAT and FQNNGV. The CDR3 sequence is 14 residues long. CDR3 sequence reads: CASSFRADAETQYF. The DNA for the CDR3 is TGTGCCAGCAGCTTTAGGGCGGATGCCGAGACCCAGTACTTC.

The rearrangement links TRBV6-2 or TRBV6-3 to TRBJ2-5; D is possibly TRBD2 (5 bases). V was cut by 4 bases and J by 2 bases, with 14 bases left in between. CDR3 size: 15 residues. Germline V gene data show CDR1 as MNHEY and CDR2 as SVGEGT. The CDR3: CASSSERLLQETQYF. Written as DNA, the CDR3 is TGTGCCAGCAGTTCTGAAAGACTATTACAAGAGACCCAGTACTTC.

This clonotype has at least ten counts. This sequence joins TRBV11-2 and TRBJ1-2; D unresolved. From germline, CDR1 is SGHAT and CDR2 FQNNGV. Between the trimmed V and J ends, which lost 3 bases and 6 bases, there was a span of 5 bases. The CDR3 covers 11 residues. Here the CDR3 reads CASSFRDGYTF. Written as DNA, the CDR3 is TGTGCCAGCAGCTTTCGGGATGGCTACACCTTC. The whole variable domain, remainder taken from reference TRBV11-2 and TRBJ1-2, is EAGVAQSPRYKIIEKRQSVAFWCNPISGHATLYWYQQILGQGPKLLIQFQNNGVVDDSQLPKDRFSAERLKGVDSTLKIQPAKLEDSAVYLCASSFRDGYTFGSGTRLTVV.

There are a few counts of this clonotype. This chain connects TRBV7-2 to TRBJ1-2, with a weak D call TRBD1 (5 bases). CDR3 size: 15 residues. Germline lookup yields CDR1 SGHTA and CDR2 FQGNSA. Trimming pared 1 base from V and 3 bases from J, leaving 12 bases between. The CDR3 DNA follows: TGTGCCAGCAGCTTAGTTGGGGGAACGGACTATGGCTACACCTTC. Encoded protein: CASSLVGGTDYGYTF. The full variable domain, with the rest looked up from reference TRBV7-2 and TRBJ1-2, is GAGVSQSPSNKVTEKGKDVELRCDPISGHTALYWYRQSLGQGLEFLIYFQGNSAPDKSGLPSDRFSAERTGGSVSTLTIQRTQQEDSAVYLCASSLVGGTDYGYTFGSGTRLTVV.

This clonotype was picked up a small number of times. The V call is TRBV7-9, the J call TRBJ2-7; D gene uncertain. The germline CDR1 and CDR2 sequences are SEHNR and FQNEAQ (reference sequence). The V end was cut by 2 bases, the J end by 5 bases, with 16 bases between. This CDR3 contains 15 residues. The CDR3 bases are TGTGCCAGCAGCTTATCCCGGGTCATATCCAACGAGCAGTACTTC. Its protein is CASSLSRVISNEQYF.

This sequence joins TRBV9 and TRBJ1-2, with D hard to call. Germline CDR1 and CDR2: SGDLS and YYNGEE. CDR3 length: 15 amino acids. The ends were cut back, 0 bases at V and 4 bases at J, with 13 bases in the middle. CDR3 nucleotides: TGTGCCAGCAGCGTAGATGGCAGTCTACCCTATGGCTACACCTTC. Its protein product is CASSVDGSLPYGYTF.

This clonotype was found a few times. The chain combines TRBV2 with TRBJ2-3; TRBD1 agrees at 9 bases. From germline, CDR1 is SNHLY and CDR2 FYNNEI. The CDR3 spans 16 residues. V shed 1 base and J 3 bases; nucleotides not matched to a gene: 5. CDR3 region: CASSEDPGQGTDTQYF. CDR3 DNA sequence: TGTGCCAGCAGTGAAGACCCGGGACAGGGAACAGATACGCAGTATTTT.

The J gene is TRBJ2-1, the V gene TRBV29-1, with no clear D. This CDR3 spans 14 amino acids. Germline assignment: CDR1 SQVTM and CDR2 ANQGSEA. The ends were cut back, 7 bases at V and 4 bases at J, with 17 bases in the middle. The chain's CDR3 is CSAPRIGEYNEQFF. The DNA of the CDR3 is TGCAGCGCCCCAAGAATAGGCGAATACAATGAGCAGTTCTTC.

This clonotype was recorded a few times. The V call is TRBV5-6, the J call TRBJ1-4, with TRBD1 matching 7 bases. V dropped 5 bases and J dropped 8; count of bases not matched to a gene: 9. The CDR3 has 14 amino acids. Germline CDR1 SGHDT, CDR2 YYEEEE. The CDR3 spells CASRQGKVEEKLFF. Here the CDR3 DNA reads TGTGCCAGCAGACAGGGGAAAGTGGAGGAAAAACTGTTTTTT.

This clonotype was seen repeatedly, ten times or more. V usage is TRBV6-6 and J usage is TRBJ2-7, with D possibly matching TRBD1 (6 bases). V was clipped by 6 bases and J by 2 bases, with 8 bases between them. CDR1 MNHNY and CDR2 SVGAGI come from the germline V gene (reference sequence). This CDR3 has 12 amino acids. This CDR3 reads CASSQGTYEQYV. For the CDR3, the DNA is TGTGCCAGCAGCCAGGGGACCTACGAGCAGTACGTC.

This clonotype was recorded many times. The CDR3 sequence: CSARDTRITTYGYTF. Here the CDR3 DNA reads TGCAGTGCTAGAGATACCCGGATCACAACCTATGGCTACACCTTC. The chain carries TRBV20-1 and TRBJ1-2; D is ambiguous. CDR1 and CDR2 from the germline V gene are DFQATT and SNEGSKA (reference sequence). The CDR3 is 15 residues long. V lost 0 bases and J lost 4, with 15 bases in between.

J is TRBJ1-4 and V is TRBV5-1, with a weak D call TRBD1 (5 bases). Between the trimmed V and J ends, which lost 7 bases and 7 bases, there was a span of 17 bases. Germline-derived CDR1 and CDR2 are SGHRS and YFSETQ. The CDR3 totals 14 residues. The CDR3 DNA reads as TGCGCCAGCGGACGCAGGGACCTACTTGAAAAACTGTTTTTT. It specifies CASGRRDLLEKLFF. Complete variable domain (other parts from reference TRBV5-1 and TRBJ1-4): KAGVTQTPRYLIKTRGQQVTLSCSPISGHRSVSWYQQTPGQGLQFLFEYFSETQRNKGNFPGRFSGRQFSNSRSEMNVSTLELGDSALYLCASGRRDLLEKLFFGSGTQLSVL.

V and J are TRBV5-1 and TRBJ2-3; perhaps D is TRBD1 or TRBD2 (6 bases each). Trimming cost V 0 bases and J 7 bases, with 15 bases left between them. This CDR3 spans 15 amino acids. Germline assignment: CDR1 SGHRS and CDR2 YFSETQ. The CDR3 coding sequence is TGCGCCAGCAGCTTGGCCGTGGGGGGCTCAAATACGCAGTATTTT. It is translated as CASSLAVGGSNTQYF.

This clonotype came up many times. The CDR3 region has the DNA TGTGCCAGCTGGACAGGGTCGGGCTACAATGAGCAGTTCTTC. Residues: CASWTGSGYNEQFF. The chain combines TRBV7-9 with TRBJ2-1, with 8 positions matching TRBD1. The CDR3 is 14 amino acids. The trim removed 8 bases at V and 3 bases at J, leaving 6 bases unmatched. The germline CDR1 and CDR2 sequences are SEHNR and FQNEAQ (reference sequence).

This chain uses TRBV12-3 or TRBV12-4 with TRBJ2-2, with D uncertain. The V end was cut by 6 bases, the J end by 9 bases, with 8 bases between. This CDR3 spans 11 amino acids. Here the CDR3 reads CASRKTRELFF. The CDR3 nucleotides are TGTGCCAGCAGAAAGACCAGGGAGCTGTTTTTT.

This clonotype was seen at least ten times. The chain links TRBV5-1 to TRBJ2-3, with 8 bases identical to TRBD2. The CDR3 totals 15 residues. CDR1 and CDR2 from the germline V gene are SGHRS and YFSETQ. The ends lost 1 base at V and 6 bases at J; junction bases unmatched: 7. CDR3: CASSLSLAGSDTQYF. The CDR3 bases are TGCGCCAGCAGCTTGAGCCTAGCGGGCTCCGATACGCAGTATTTT.

About this clonotype: A much bigger clone sits one base away, suggesting this may be a read error. V is TRBV7-9 and J is TRBJ2-7; D uncertain. Trimming pared 4 bases from V and 6 bases from J, leaving 10 bases between. The germline V gene encodes CDR1 SEHNR and CDR2 FQNEAQ (reference sequence). The CDR3 extends over 12 amino acids. The CDR3 DNA reads as TGTGCCAGCAGCTCAGCTCTCGGCGAGCAGTACTTC. Protein product: CASSSALGEQYF.

The V and J genes are TRBV18 and TRBJ2-1, with 11 bases matching TRBD1. The CDR3 covers 15 residues. The ends lost 4 bases at V and 3 bases at J; junction bases unmatched: 2. From germline, CDR1 is KGHSH and CDR2 LQKENI. The CDR3 is CASSRGTGGYNEQFF. The DNA of the CDR3 is TGTGCCAGCTCACGAGGGACAGGGGGCTACAATGAGCAGTTCTTC.